This passage covers 21 T cell receptor beta chains from one sample sequenced in a study of cytomegalovirus exposure and HLA in healthy donors (dated by TCRdb to 2016 to 2017). Library preparation used the immunoSEQ multiplex PCR assay. The multiplex PCR relied on a mix of 60 forward primers for TCR Vbeta segments and 13 reverse primers for TCR Jbeta segments. Here the immuneACCESS table is served through TCRdb, limited to in-frame sequences with V and J called. Missing clones are a known gap in these copies; in checked studies unresolved V genes cover under half, and the rest lacks a known reason. Present in this sample are about 89,000 clones, approximately 81% of which were seen just once. The ten largest clones capture 6.5% to 8.5% of the sample. The sample taken for sequencing was PBMCs. The receptors derive from a man between 40 and 49 years old in good health and CMV-seropositive.

The rearrangement links TRBV6-1 to TRBJ2-3, with D possibly matching TRBD2 (5 bases). The CDR3 is 14 amino acids. The V gene lost 5 bases and the J gene lost 6 bases, with 15 bases spanning the gap. CDR1 is MNHNS and CDR2 is SASEGT in the germline V gene. This CDR3 is CASSIETGGDTQYF. Written as DNA, the CDR3 is TGTGCCAGCAGTATCGAGACGGGCGGGGATACGCAGTATTTT.

The chain joins TRBV10-3 to TRBJ1-6; no reliable D call. CDR1 and CDR2 from the germline V gene are ENHRY and SYGVKD. The CDR3 runs to 13 residues. The V and J ends lost 5 bases and 8 bases respectively, with 10 bases between them. The CDR3 coding sequence is TGTGCCATCAGTAGCGGGGAGGATTCACCCCTCCACTTT. It yields the protein CAISSGEDSPLHF.

The CDR3 DNA follows: TGTGCCAGCAGCCCAGACTCCGGGGCCAACGTCCTGACTTTC. Residues: CASSPDSGANVLTF. J is TRBJ2-6 and V is TRBV5-4; D uncertain. Germline V gives CDR1 SGHNT, CDR2 YYREEE (reference sequence). With 4 bases removed from V and 4 bases from J, the gap between germline ends came to 9 bases. This CDR3 spans 14 amino acids.

The rearrangement joins TRBV4-2 to TRBJ1-2; D not certain. The CDR3 contains 17 residues. V lost 0 bases, J lost 0 bases, and 14 bases lay in between. In germline, CDR1 is LGHNA, CDR2 YNFKEQ. The CDR3 nucleotides are TGTGCCAGCAGCCAAGATCGTGGGCGTTCGGCTAACTATGGCTACACCTTC. Encoded protein: CASSQDRGRSANYGYTF.

The gene calls are TRBV11-2 and TRBJ2-1; D is unresolved. With 5 bases removed from V and 6 bases from J, the gap between germline ends came to 17 bases. The germline V gene has CDR1 SGHAT and CDR2 FQNNGV. CDR3 length: 15 amino acids. The DNA of the CDR3 is TGTGCCAGCAGCCATACCTTGTCTCTAGTCAATGAGCAGTTCTTC. It is translated as CASSHTLSLVNEQFF.

The V call is TRBV6-1, the J call TRBJ1-5, with D perhaps matching TRBD1 (5 bases). The V end was cut by 4 bases, the J end by 4 bases, with 8 bases between. Germline V CDR1 and CDR2: MNHNS, SASEGT. CDR3 size: 13 residues. The CDR3 spells CASSVRGNQPQHF. In DNA, the CDR3 is TGTGCCAGCAGTGTGCGGGGGAATCAGCCCCAGCATTTT.

The rearrangement uses TRBV2 and TRBJ2-7, with D perhaps TRBD1 (6 bases). The CDR3 consists of 14 residues. Deletions cut 3 bases from V and 3 bases from J, with 12 bases between. From germline, CDR1 is SNHLY and CDR2 FYNNEI. CDR3 DNA: TGTGCCAGCAGTGATTCCGGGACAAACTACGAGCAGTACTTC. Amino acid sequence: CASSDSGTNYEQYF.

The chain carries TRBV7-3 and TRBJ2-7; a possible D gene is TRBD1 (5 bases). V was trimmed by 6 bases and J by 6 bases, leaving 15 bases between them. CDR3 length: 13 amino acids. CDR1 is SGHTA and CDR2 is FQGTGA in the germline V gene. The CDR3 is CASSSLRQSEQYF. DNA of the CDR3: TGTGCCAGCAGTTCATTGAGACAGAGCGAGCAGTACTTC.

The chain recombines TRBV14 with TRBJ1-3; D unresolved. Per germline, CDR1 SGHDN and CDR2 FVKESK. The CDR3 has 14 residues. Trimming left V 2 bases short and J 8 bases short, with 13 bases between. The CDR3 region has the DNA TGTGCCAGCAGCCAATCCCTGGTTAGAGACACCATATATTTT. Translated, it gives CASSQSLVRDTIYF. The whole variable domain, filled in from reference TRBV14 and TRBJ1-3, reads EAGVTQFPSHSVIEKGQTVTLRCDPISGHDNLYWYRRVMGKEIKFLLHFVKESKQDESGMPNNRFLAERTGGTYSTLKVQPAELEDSGVYFCASSQSLVRDTIYFGEGSWLTVV.

This clone has a handful of counts. The chain combines TRBV5-6 with TRBJ2-3; TRBD2 matches 13 bases. Germline CDR1 is SGHDT and CDR2 is YYEEEE. The CDR3 loop spans 16 amino acids. V dropped 4 bases and J dropped 5; count of bases not matched to a gene: 7. CDR3 protein: CASSLRLAGGLDTQYF. Here the CDR3 DNA reads TGTGCCAGCAGCCTTAGACTAGCGGGGGGATTAGATACGCAGTATTTT. The full variable domain, rest sourced from reference TRBV5-6 and TRBJ2-3, is DAGVTQSPTHLIKTRGQQVTLRCSPKSGHDTVSWYQQALGQGPQFIFQYYEEEERQRGNFPDRFSGHQFPNYSSELNVNALLLGDSALYLCASSLRLAGGLDTQYFGPGTRLTVL.

The chain joins TRBV5-1 to TRBJ1-3; no firm D call. The V and J ends lost 0 bases and 2 bases respectively, with 9 bases between them. The CDR3 has 15 amino acids. CDR1 is SGHRS and CDR2 is YFSETQ in the germline V gene. The CDR3 DNA reads TGCGCCAGCAGCTTGGACGGCGGCGCTGGAAACACCATATATTTT. Residues: CASSLDGGAGNTIYF. Full variable domain (missing parts from reference TRBV5-1 and TRBJ1-3): KAGVTQTPRYLIKTRGQQVTLSCSPISGHRSVSWYQQTPGQGLQFLFEYFSETQRNKGNFPGRFSGRQFSNSRSEMNVSTLELGDSALYLCASSLDGGAGNTIYFGEGSWLTVV.

On this clone itself: A single base is all that separates this from a far larger clone, so a read error is likely. This sample includes further DNA sequences coding for the same CDR3. This chain links TRBV13 with TRBJ2-3, with 7 bases aligning to TRBD1. CDR3 length: 16 amino acids. The germline V gene encodes CDR1 PRHDT and CDR2 FYEKMQ (reference sequence). The DNA for the CDR3 is TGTGCCAGCAGTTTAGGAGACAGGGCAAACACAGATACGCAGTATTTT. This codes for CASSLGDRANTDTQYF.

The gene calls are TRBV6-1 and TRBJ2-6; TRBD2 is a possible D gene (5 bases). Trimming shortened V by 1 base and J by 3 bases, and 16 bases separated the two germline ends. The CDR3 covers 18 residues. CDR1 and CDR2 from the germline V gene are MNHNS and SASEGT. The CDR3 protein is CASSEVSASLLGANVLTF. The CDR3 DNA reads as TGTGCCAGCAGTGAAGTTAGCGCCTCTCTGCTTGGGGCCAACGTCCTGACTTTC.

This sequence joins TRBV9 and TRBJ2-1; TRBD2 aligns across 9 bases. The CDR3 runs 14 residues. With 4 bases clipped from V and 9 bases from J, the junction kept 8 bases outside the gene matches. CDR1 is SGDLS and CDR2 is YYNGEE in the germline V gene. CDR3 in DNA: TGTGCCAGCAGCCCGGGACTAGCTTACGGTGAGCAGTTCTTC. Residues: CASSPGLAYGEQFF. Looking up the rest from reference TRBV9 and TRBJ2-1 gives the full variable domain: DSGVTQTPKHLITATGQRVTLRCSPRSGDLSVYWYQQSLDQGLQFLIQYYNGEERAKGNILERFSAQQFPDLHSELNLSSLELGDSALYFCASSPGLAYGEQFFGPGTRLTVL.

This clone was found a few times. The chain joins TRBV6-1 to TRBJ2-1; D remains ambiguous. Trimming removed 1 base from V and 8 bases from J, with 12 bases in between. Germline CDR1 and CDR2: MNHNS and SASEGT. The CDR3 extends over 14 amino acids. The CDR3 here is CASSEGGTLHEQFF. The DNA of the CDR3 is TGTGCCAGCAGTGAAGGCGGCACCTTACATGAGCAGTTCTTC.

This clone was recorded only once. The rearrangement links TRBV7-2 to TRBJ2-5; D may be TRBD1 (6 bases). Near its end, the DNA agrees better with TRBJ2-7, so the J call may be wrong. Germline V gene data show CDR1 as SGHTA and CDR2 as FQGNSA. The CDR3 totals 15 residues. The CDR3, as DNA: TGTGCCAGCAGTCAGAACTCCCAGGGGCCCTACGAGCAGTACTTC. Translation gives CASSQNSQGPYEQYF.

The CDR3 sequence is CASSLNIRENLPNSPLHF. The CDR3 DNA follows: TGCGCCAGCAGCTTGAATATCAGGGAAAACCTACCGAATTCACCCCTCCACTTT. This chain connects TRBV5-1 to TRBJ1-6; a weak D match, TRBD1 (5 bases). Trimming removed 1 base at V and 7 bases at J, with 21 bases between. In germline, CDR1 is SGHRS, CDR2 YFSETQ. The CDR3 loop spans 18 amino acids. The variable domain in full, with the rest retrieved from reference TRBV5-1 and TRBJ1-6, is KAGVTQTPRYLIKTRGQQVTLSCSPISGHRSVSWYQQTPGQGLQFLFEYFSETQRNKGNFPGRFSGRQFSNSRSEMNVSTLELGDSALYLCASSLNIRENLPNSPLHFGNGTRLTVT.

This clone was seen once. The chain is built from TRBV6-1 and TRBJ1-6; D gene unclear. Germline V gene lookup returns CDR1 MNHNS and CDR2 SASEGT. This CDR3 comprises 14 residues. The ends were cut back, 1 base at V and 7 bases at J, with 8 bases in the middle. In nucleotides, the CDR3 is TGTGCCAGCAGTGAAGGGATGGGCAATTCACCCCTCCACTTT. This sequence encodes CASSEGMGNSPLHF.

The chain has TRBV4-1 and TRBJ2-6; weak D call: TRBD1 (6 bases). V gave up 5 bases and J gave up 0 bases, with 29 bases separating them. Germline V lookup: CDR1 MGHRA, CDR2 YSYEKL. This CDR3 region has 22 residues. The CDR3 sequence is CASSTPPDLGRGKNSGANVLTF. In DNA form, the CDR3 reads TGCGCCAGCAGCACCCCTCCAGACCTGGGCAGGGGCAAAAACTCTGGGGCCAACGTCCTGACTTTC.

CDR3 region: CASSLVVAGGKNIQYF. The DNA for the CDR3 is TGTGCCAGCAGTTTAGTGGTAGCGGGGGGAAAAAACATTCAGTACTTC. This chain uses TRBV27 with TRBJ2-4; 10 nucleotides match TRBD2. Germline-derived CDR1 and CDR2 are MNHEY and SMNVEV (reference sequence). This CDR3 is built from 16 residues. V lost 2 bases, J lost 4 bases, and 5 bases stayed unmatched.

This rearrangement joins TRBV19 to TRBJ1-1, with 9 bases aligning to TRBD1. Germline V CDR1 and CDR2: LNHDA, SQIVND (reference sequence). This CDR3 is built from 13 residues. Germline trimming cut 4 bases from V and 11 bases from J; bases unmatched to any gene: 8. In nucleotides, the CDR3 is TGTGCCAGTAGTACTCAAACAGGGGGCCCGGCTTTCTTT. Its translation: CASSTQTGGPAFF.